This T cell receptor (beta chain) was captured in a study of blood T cell repertoires in COVID-19. Study at large: Whether acute or convalescent, the COVID-19 samples came from the United States, Italy and Spain. PBMCs, B-cell-depleted T cells, or T cells were the source of the cDNA or gDNA that made up the material.

The table came from immunoSEQ multiplex PCR; TCRdb's copy has only in-frame clones and leaves some out. The sample contains more than 75,000 clones, around 88% of which appear only once. The TCR was taken from a woman older than 75 with acute or convalescent COVID-19. The sample consisted of peripheral blood.

For the CDR3, the DNA is TGCGCCAGCAGCTCGGGACTAGCGAGTTACAATGAGCAGTTCTTC. It yields the protein CASSSGLASYNEQFF. This chain uses TRBV5-1 with TRBJ2-1, with 10 nucleotides matching TRBD2. V shed 3 bases and J 4 bases; nucleotides not matched to a gene: 4. CDR1 and CDR2 (germline): SGHRS, YFSETQ. The CDR3 contains 15 residues.